This TCR beta chain stems from a study of a mutant IDH1 vaccine in newly diagnosed glioma. Across the whole study: Vaccination began 4-6 weeks post radiotherapy alone, or with temozolomide cycles. Treated patients, averaging roughly 40 years, were roughly 62% male and about 38% female.

A few counts support this clone. Antigen unknown. Germline CDR1 MNHEY, CDR2 SVGAGI. This CDR3 is built from 14 residues. Between the trimmed V and J ends, which lost 5 bases and 0 bases, there was a span of 11 bases. Regarding time point: week 47, end of study. Every vaccination contained 300 ug of the mutant IDH1 20-mer peptide and was paired with topical imiquimod. The vaccination schedule gave patients eight doses in weeks 1, 3, 5, 7, 11, 15, 19 and 23. The method was immunoSEQ multiplex PCR; TCRdb's version includes in-frame clones alone and lacks a portion of them. The table lists roughly 56,000 clones, approximately 75% of them singletons, with 5.3% in the top ten. The study's findings and limits: Approximately 93% of patients showed vaccine-induced immune responses across multiple MHC alleles.

The source of this sequence is a man aged 50-60 years with glioma. V usage is TRBV6-5 and J usage is TRBJ2-7; D not resolved. This specimen consisted of PBMCs, obtained from a glioma patient whose treatment included an IDH1 peptide vaccine. CDR3 residues: CASSQTAFSYEQYF. In DNA form, the CDR3 reads TGTGCCAGCAGTCAGACGGCGTTCTCCTACGAGCAGTACTTC.